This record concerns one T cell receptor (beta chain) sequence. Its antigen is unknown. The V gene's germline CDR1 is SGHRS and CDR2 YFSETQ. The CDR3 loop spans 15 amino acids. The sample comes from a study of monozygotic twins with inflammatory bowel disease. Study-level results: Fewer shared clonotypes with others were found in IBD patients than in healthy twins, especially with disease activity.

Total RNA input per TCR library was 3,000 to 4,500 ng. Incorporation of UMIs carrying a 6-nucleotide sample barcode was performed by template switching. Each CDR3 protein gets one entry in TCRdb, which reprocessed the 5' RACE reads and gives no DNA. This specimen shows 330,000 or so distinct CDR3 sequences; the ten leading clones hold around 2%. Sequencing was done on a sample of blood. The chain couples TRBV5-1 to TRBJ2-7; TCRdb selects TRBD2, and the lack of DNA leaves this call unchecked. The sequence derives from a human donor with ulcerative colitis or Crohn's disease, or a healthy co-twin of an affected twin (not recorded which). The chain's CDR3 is CASSRPGLAGYEQYF. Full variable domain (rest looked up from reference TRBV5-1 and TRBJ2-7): KAGVTQTPRYLIKTRGQQVTLSCSPISGHRSVSWYQQTPGQGLQFLFEYFSETQRNKGNFPGRFSGRQFSNSRSEMNVSTLELGDSALYLCASSRPGLAGYEQYFGPGTRLTVT.